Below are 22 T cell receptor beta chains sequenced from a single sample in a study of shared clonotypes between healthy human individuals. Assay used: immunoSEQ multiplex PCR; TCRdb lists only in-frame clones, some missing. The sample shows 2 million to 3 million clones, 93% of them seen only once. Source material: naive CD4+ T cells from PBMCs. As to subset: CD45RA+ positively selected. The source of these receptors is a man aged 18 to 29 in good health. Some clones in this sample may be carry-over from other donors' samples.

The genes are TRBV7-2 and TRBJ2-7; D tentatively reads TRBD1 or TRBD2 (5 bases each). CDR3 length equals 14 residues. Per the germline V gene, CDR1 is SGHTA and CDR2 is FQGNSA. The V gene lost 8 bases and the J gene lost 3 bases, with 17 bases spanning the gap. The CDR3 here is CASSYGTVGYEQYF. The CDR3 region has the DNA TGTGCCAGCTCATACGGGACGGTGGGCTACGAGCAGTACTTC.

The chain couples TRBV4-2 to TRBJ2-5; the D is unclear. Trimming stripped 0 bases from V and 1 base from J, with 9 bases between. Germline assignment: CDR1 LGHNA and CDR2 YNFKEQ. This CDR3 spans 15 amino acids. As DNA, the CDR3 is TGTGCCAGCAGCCAAGATCGGTTCGGCCAAGAGACCCAGTACTTC. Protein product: CASSQDRFGQETQYF.

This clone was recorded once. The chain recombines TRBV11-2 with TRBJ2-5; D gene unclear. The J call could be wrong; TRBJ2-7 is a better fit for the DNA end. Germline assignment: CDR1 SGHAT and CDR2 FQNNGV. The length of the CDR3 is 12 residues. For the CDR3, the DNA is TGTGCCAGCAGCCATACGGACTACGAGCAGTACTTC. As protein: CASSHTDYEQYF.

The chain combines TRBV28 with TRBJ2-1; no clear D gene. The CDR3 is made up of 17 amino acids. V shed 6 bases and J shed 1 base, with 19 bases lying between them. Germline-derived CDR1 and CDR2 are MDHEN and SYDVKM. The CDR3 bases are TGTGCCAGCAGCCCTTACGTCGTGTTTCGATCCTACAATGAGCAGTTCTTC. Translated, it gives CASSPYVVFRSYNEQFF.

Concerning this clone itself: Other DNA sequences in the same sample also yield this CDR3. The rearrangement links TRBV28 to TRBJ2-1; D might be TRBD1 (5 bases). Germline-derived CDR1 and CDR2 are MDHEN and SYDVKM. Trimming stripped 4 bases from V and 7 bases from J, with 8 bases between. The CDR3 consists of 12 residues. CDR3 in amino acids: CASSSDSNEQFF. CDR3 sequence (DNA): TGTGCCAGCAGTTCCGACAGTAATGAGCAGTTCTTC.

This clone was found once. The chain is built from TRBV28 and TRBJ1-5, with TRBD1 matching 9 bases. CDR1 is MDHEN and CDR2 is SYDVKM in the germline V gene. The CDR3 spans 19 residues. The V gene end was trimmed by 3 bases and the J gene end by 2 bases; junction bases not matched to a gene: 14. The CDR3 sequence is CASSFPSYRRDRGNQPQHF. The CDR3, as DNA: TGTGCCAGCAGTTTTCCCTCGTACCGCCGGGACAGGGGCAATCAGCCCCAGCATTTT. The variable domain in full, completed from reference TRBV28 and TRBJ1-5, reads DVKVTQSSRYLVKRTGEKVFLECVQDMDHENMFWYRQDPGLGLRLIYFSYDVKMKEKGDIPEGYSVSREKKERFSLILESASTNQTSMYLCASSFPSYRRDRGNQPQHFGDGTRLSIL.

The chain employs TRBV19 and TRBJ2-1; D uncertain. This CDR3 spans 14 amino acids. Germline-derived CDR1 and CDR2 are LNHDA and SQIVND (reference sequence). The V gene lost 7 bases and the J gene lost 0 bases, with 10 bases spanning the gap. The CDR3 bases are TGTGCCAGTAAACGAGAGATCTCCTACAATGAGCAGTTCTTC. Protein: CASKREISYNEQFF.

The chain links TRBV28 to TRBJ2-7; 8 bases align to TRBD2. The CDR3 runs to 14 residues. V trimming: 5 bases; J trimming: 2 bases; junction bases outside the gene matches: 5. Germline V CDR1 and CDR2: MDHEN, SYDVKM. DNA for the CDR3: TGTGCCAGCAGTAAACTAGCGGATACCTACGAGCAGTACTTC. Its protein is CASSKLADTYEQYF.

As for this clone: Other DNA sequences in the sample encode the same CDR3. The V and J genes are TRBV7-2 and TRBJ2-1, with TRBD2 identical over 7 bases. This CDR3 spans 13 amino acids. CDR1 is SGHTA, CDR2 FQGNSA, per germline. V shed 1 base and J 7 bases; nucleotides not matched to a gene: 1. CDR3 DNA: TGTGCCAGCAGCTTAGGACTAGCTAATGAGCAGTTCTTC. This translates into CASSLGLANEQFF.

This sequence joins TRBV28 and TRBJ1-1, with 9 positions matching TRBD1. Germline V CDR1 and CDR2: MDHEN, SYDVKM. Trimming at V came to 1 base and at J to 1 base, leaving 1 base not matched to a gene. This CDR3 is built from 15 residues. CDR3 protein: CASSLSTGGNTEAFF. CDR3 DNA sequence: TGTGCCAGCAGTTTATCGACAGGGGGGAACACTGAAGCTTTCTTT.

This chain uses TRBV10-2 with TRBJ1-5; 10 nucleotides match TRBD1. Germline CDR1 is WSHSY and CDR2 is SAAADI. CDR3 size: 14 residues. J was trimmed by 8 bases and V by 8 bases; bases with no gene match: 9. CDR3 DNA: TGCGCCAGCCGAAAGACAGGGGGCGGGGAGCCCCAGCATTTT. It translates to CASRKTGGGEPQHF.

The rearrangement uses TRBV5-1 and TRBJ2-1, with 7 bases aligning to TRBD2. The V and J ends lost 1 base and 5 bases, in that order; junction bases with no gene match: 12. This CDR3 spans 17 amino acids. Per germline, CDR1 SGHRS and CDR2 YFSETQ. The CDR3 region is CASSLTGFRLADNEQFF. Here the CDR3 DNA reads TGCGCCAGCAGCTTGACTGGTTTTCGACTAGCCGACAATGAGCAGTTCTTC.

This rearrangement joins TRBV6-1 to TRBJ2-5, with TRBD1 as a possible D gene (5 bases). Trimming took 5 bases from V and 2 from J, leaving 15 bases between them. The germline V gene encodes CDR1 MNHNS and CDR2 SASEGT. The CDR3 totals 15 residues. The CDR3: CASSTDRRFQETQYF. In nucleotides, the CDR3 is TGTGCCAGCAGTACAGACAGACGATTTCAAGAGACCCAGTACTTC.

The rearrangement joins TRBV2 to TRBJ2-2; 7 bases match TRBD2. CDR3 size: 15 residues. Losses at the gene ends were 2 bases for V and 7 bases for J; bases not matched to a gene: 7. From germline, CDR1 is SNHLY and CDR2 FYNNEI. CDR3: CASSETGREGGELFF. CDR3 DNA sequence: TGTGCCAGCAGTGAAACTGGCAGGGAGGGCGGGGAGCTGTTTTTT.

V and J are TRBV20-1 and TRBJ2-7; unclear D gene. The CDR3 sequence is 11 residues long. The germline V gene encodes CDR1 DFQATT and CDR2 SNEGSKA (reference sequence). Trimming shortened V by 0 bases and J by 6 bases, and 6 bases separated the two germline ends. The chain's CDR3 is CSARDRTEQYF. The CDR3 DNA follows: TGCAGTGCTAGAGATAGGACCGAGCAGTACTTC.

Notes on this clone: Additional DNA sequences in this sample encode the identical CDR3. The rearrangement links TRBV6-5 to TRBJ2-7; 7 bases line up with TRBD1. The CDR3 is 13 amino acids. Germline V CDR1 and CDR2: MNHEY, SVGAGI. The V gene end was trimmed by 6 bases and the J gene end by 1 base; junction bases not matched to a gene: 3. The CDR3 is CASSRDRSYEQYF. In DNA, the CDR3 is TGTGCCAGCAGCAGGGACAGATCCTACGAGCAGTACTTC.

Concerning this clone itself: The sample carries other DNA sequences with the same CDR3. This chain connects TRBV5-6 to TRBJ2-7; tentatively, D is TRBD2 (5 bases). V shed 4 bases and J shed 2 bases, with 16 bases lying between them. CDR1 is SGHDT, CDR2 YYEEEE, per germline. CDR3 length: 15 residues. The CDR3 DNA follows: TGTGCCAGCAGCCCATTAAGAGGAGGAACCTACGAGCAGTACTTC. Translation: CASSPLRGGTYEQYF. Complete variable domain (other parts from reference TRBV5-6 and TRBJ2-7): DAGVTQSPTHLIKTRGQQVTLRCSPKSGHDTVSWYQQALGQGPQFIFQYYEEEERQRGNFPDRFSGHQFPNYSSELNVNALLLGDSALYLCASSPLRGGTYEQYFGPGTRLTVT.

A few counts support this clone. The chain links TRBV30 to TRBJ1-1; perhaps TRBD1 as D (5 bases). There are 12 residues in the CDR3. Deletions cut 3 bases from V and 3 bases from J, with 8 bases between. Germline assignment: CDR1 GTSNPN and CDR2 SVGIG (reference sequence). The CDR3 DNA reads TGTGCCTGGAGCCCGGGGGACACTGAAGCTTTCTTT. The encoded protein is CAWSPGDTEAFF.

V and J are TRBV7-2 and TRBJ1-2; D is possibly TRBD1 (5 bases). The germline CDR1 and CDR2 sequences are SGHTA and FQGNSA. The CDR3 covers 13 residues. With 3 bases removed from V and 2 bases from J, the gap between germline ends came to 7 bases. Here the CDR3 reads CASSLGENYGYTF. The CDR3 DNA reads TGTGCCAGCAGCTTGGGGGAAAACTATGGCTACACCTTC.

The chain's CDR3 is CASSSQGPPTEAFF. The CDR3 DNA follows: TGTGCCAGCAGTTCACAGGGTCCCCCCACTGAAGCTTTCTTT. The chain recombines TRBV6-5 with TRBJ1-1; tentatively, D is TRBD1 (6 bases). There are 14 residues in the CDR3. The ends were cut back, 4 bases at V and 4 bases at J, with 13 bases in the middle. Germline CDR1 is MNHEY and CDR2 is SVGAGI.

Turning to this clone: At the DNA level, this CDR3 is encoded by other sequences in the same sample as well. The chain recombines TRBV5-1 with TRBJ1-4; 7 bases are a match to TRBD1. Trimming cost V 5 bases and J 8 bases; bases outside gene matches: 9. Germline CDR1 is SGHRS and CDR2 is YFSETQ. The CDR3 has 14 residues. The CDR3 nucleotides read TGCGCCAGCAGTACCGGGACAGAGGGGGAAAAACTGTTTTTT. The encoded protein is CASSTGTEGEKLFF.

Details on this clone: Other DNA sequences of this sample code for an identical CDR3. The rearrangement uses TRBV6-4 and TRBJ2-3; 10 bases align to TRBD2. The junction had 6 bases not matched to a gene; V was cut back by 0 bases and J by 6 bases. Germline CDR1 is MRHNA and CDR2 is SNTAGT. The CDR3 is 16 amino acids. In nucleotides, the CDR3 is TGTGCCAGCAGTGACTCGGTAGCGGGAGGAACTGATACGCAGTATTTT. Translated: CASSDSVAGGTDTQYF.